The 21 T cell receptor beta chains reported below all come from one sample, sequenced in a study of cytomegalovirus exposure and HLA in healthy donors. Primers included in the PCR were 60 Vbeta and 13 Jbeta primers. Sequenced by immunoSEQ multiplex PCR; TCRdb stores in-frame clones only, minus some. The profile shows around 96,000 clones, about 84% of them singletons. Sequencing used PBMCs. The source of these receptors is a young man in good health and CMV-seronegative.

The J gene is TRBJ1-5, the V gene TRBV2; D remains ambiguous. The CDR3 contains 13 residues. Germline V CDR1 and CDR2: SNHLY, FYNNEI. V lost 4 bases and J 5 bases, leaving 9 bases between the germline ends. This CDR3 is CASSGQAYQPQHF. CDR3 DNA: TGTGCCAGCAGTGGGCAGGCTTATCAGCCCCAGCATTTT. The variable domain in full, completed from reference TRBV2 and TRBJ1-5, reads EPEVTQTPSHQVTQMGQEVILRCVPISNHLYFYWYRQILGQKVEFLVSFYNNEISEKSEIFDDQFSVERPDGSNFTLKIRSTKLEDSAMYFCASSGQAYQPQHFGDGTRLSIL.

This clone has more than one count but fewer than ten. The rearrangement links TRBV30 to TRBJ2-7; the match to TRBD1 covers 8 bases. The V segment lost 2 bases and the J segment 3 bases; nucleotides outside the gene matches: 0. This CDR3 comprises 12 residues. Germline V gene sequence: CDR1 GTSNPN, CDR2 SVGIG (reference sequence). CDR3 coding DNA: TGTGCCTGGAGTACAGGGGGCTACGAGCAGTACTTC. Its protein is CAWSTGGYEQYF.

CDR3 protein: CASSEESGWGQNIQYF. In nucleotides, the CDR3 is TGCGCCAGCAGTGAAGAGTCGGGTTGGGGGCAAAACATTCAGTACTTC. V gene TRBV10-1 combines with J gene TRBJ2-4, with D perhaps matching TRBD1 (6 bases). Germline V gene sequence: CDR1 WNHNN, CDR2 SYGVQD (reference sequence). There are 16 residues in the CDR3. The V end was cut by 3 bases, the J end by 5 bases, with 17 bases between.

This chain joins TRBV9 and TRBJ1-6; 9 positions match TRBD1. The CDR3 has 17 residues. Germline assignment: CDR1 SGDLS and CDR2 YYNGEE. J was trimmed by 7 bases and V by 4 bases; bases with no gene match: 12. The CDR3 region is CASSTNPGTGSNSPLHF. The CDR3 DNA reads as TGTGCCAGCAGCACAAATCCCGGGACAGGGTCGAATTCACCCCTCCACTTT.

This chain joins TRBV7-2 and TRBJ1-3, with 10 nucleotides matching TRBD1. Looked up from germline, CDR1 is SGHTA and CDR2 is FQGNSA. CDR3 length equals 18 residues. The ends lost 4 bases at V and 4 bases at J; junction bases unmatched: 13. The chain's CDR3 is CASSSQTGGYRRGNTIYF. In DNA, the CDR3 is TGTGCCAGCAGCTCGCAGACAGGGGGCTATCGTCGGGGAAACACCATATATTTT.

This clone came up once. CDR3 nucleotide sequence: TGTGCCAGCAGCTTAGAGTCGGCCGGGGGGTCCTATAATTCACCCCTCCACTTT. It is translated as CASSLESAGGSYNSPLHF. The chain couples TRBV7-6 to TRBJ1-6; D possibly corresponds to TRBD1 (5 bases). CDR3 length: 18 residues. Trimming cost V 1 base and J 1 base, with 14 bases left between them. The germline CDR1 and CDR2 sequences are SGHVS and FNYEAQ. Full variable domain (remainder filled in from reference TRBV7-6 and TRBJ1-6): GAGVSQSPRYKVTKRGQDVALRCDPISGHVSLYWYRQALGQGPEFLTYFNYEAQQDKSGLPNDRFSAERPEGSISTLTIQRTEQRDSAMYRCASSLESAGGSYNSPLHFGNGTRLTVT.

This chain links TRBV9 with TRBJ2-4; maybe TRBD1 (5 bases). This CDR3 is built from 15 residues. From germline, CDR1 is SGDLS and CDR2 YYNGEE. Trimming stripped 3 bases from V and 6 bases from J, with 16 bases between. CDR3 protein: CASSERETGPNIQYF. CDR3 sequence (DNA): TGTGCCAGCAGCGAAAGAGAAACAGGTCCAAACATTCAGTACTTC.

CDR3 coding DNA: TGTGCCAGCAGCCGAGAGGGGGTATCTTACGAGCAGTACTTC. Its translation: CASSREGVSYEQYF. V gene TRBV6-5 combines with J gene TRBJ2-7; a weak D match, TRBD1 (6 bases). Per the germline V gene, CDR1 is MNHEY and CDR2 is SVGAGI. V lost 6 bases, J lost 4 bases, and 16 bases lay in between. This CDR3 is built from 14 residues.

The chain carries TRBV9 and TRBJ2-3, with D unclear. CDR1 is SGDLS and CDR2 is YYNGEE in the germline V gene. V was pared by 2 bases and J by 6 bases, with 7 bases between. The CDR3 sequence is 12 residues long. The CDR3, as DNA: TGTGCCAGCAGCGTTCTCTCGGATACGCAGTATTTT. Residues: CASSVLSDTQYF.

This clone was observed a single time. The chain employs TRBV27 and TRBJ2-7; 7 bases map to TRBD2. The CDR3 is made up of 18 amino acids. The V gene end was trimmed by 4 bases and the J gene end by 2 bases; junction bases not matched to a gene: 17. The germline gives CDR1 MNHEY, CDR2 SMNVEV (reference sequence). The CDR3 DNA sequence: TGTGCCAGCAGTTCCACCTCCCTGGGAGGGCCCTTTGCCTACGAGCAGTACTTC. This sequence encodes CASSSTSLGGPFAYEQYF.

V usage is TRBV5-8 and J usage is TRBJ2-1; 8 positions match TRBD2. Trimming cost V 0 bases and J 9 bases; bases outside gene matches: 5. The CDR3 spans 14 residues. Per the germline V gene, CDR1 is SGHTS and CDR2 is YDEGEE. In DNA, the CDR3 is TGTGCCAGCAGCTTGGCGGGGGGGTTTATTGAGCAGTTCTTC. Translating gives CASSLAGGFIEQFF. Variable domain in full (rest from reference TRBV5-8 and TRBJ2-1): EAGVTQSPTHLIKTRGQQATLRCSPISGHTSVYWYQQALGLGLQFLLWYDEGEERNRGNFPPRFSGRQFPNYSSELNVNALELEDSALYLCASSLAGGFIEQFFGPGTRLTVL.

V and J are TRBV19 and TRBJ1-5, with D tentatively TRBD1 (6 bases). The CDR3 consists of 17 residues. V lost 3 bases to trimming and J lost 4 bases, with 19 bases between them. Germline loops: CDR1 LNHDA, CDR2 SQIVND (reference sequence). The CDR3 DNA sequence: TGTGCCAGTAGTATCACGGCAAACAGGGCAGGGAATCAGCCCCAGCATTTT. Translation gives CASSITANRAGNQPQHF.

This clone was recorded once. The chain recombines TRBV10-3 with TRBJ2-1; no definite D call. CDR1 and CDR2 from the germline V gene are ENHRY and SYGVKD. Trimming took off 7 bases at V and 12 bases at J, with 19 bases between the two ends. The length of the CDR3 is 13 residues. The CDR3 DNA reads TGTGCCATCACCCCCGATGTCCAGTCTTCGCAGTTCTTC. Translation gives CAITPDVQSSQFF.

This clone was observed a handful of times. V is TRBV6-5 and J is TRBJ1-1; 7 bases fit TRBD1. CDR3 length: 12 residues. V dropped 6 bases and J dropped 7; count of bases not matched to a gene: 5. In germline, CDR1 is MNHEY, CDR2 SVGAGI. The CDR3 sequence: CASRSWDSEAFF. CDR3 bases: TGTGCCAGCAGATCTTGGGACAGTGAAGCTTTCTTT.

The chain recombines TRBV2 with TRBJ1-4; D is undetermined. The V end was cut by 6 bases, the J end by 4 bases, with 12 bases between. The germline gives CDR1 SNHLY, CDR2 FYNNEI. The CDR3 spans 14 residues. The CDR3 is CASRLRQLNEKLFF. The CDR3 nucleotides read TGTGCCAGCAGACTAAGGCAGCTTAATGAAAAACTGTTTTTT.

This sequence joins TRBV7-9 and TRBJ1-2; 7 bases map to TRBD1. Germline CDR1 SEHNR, CDR2 FQNEAQ (reference sequence). The V and J ends lost 5 bases and 5 bases, in that order; junction bases with no gene match: 8. The CDR3 contains 14 residues. As DNA, the CDR3 is TGTGCCAGCAGCCTCCCGGGACAGATTTATGGCTACACCTTC. Its translation: CASSLPGQIYGYTF.

CDR3 nucleotides: TGTGCCACTCTCGGCACCGGGGAGCTGTTTTTT. Translation: CATLGTGELFF. The chain uses TRBV19 and TRBJ2-2, with D unclear. CDR3 length equals 11 residues. The V gene's germline CDR1 is LNHDA and CDR2 SQIVND (reference sequence). V dropped 10 bases and J dropped 4 bases, with 7 bases sitting between them.

The chain uses TRBV6-5 and TRBJ2-7; possible D gene TRBD1, 6 bases. In germline, CDR1 is MNHEY, CDR2 SVGAGI. V gave up 0 bases and J gave up 2 bases, with 11 bases separating them. CDR3 size: 15 residues. CDR3 bases: TGTGCCAGCAGTTACTCGCCAGGGGCAACCTACGAGCAGTACTTC. This sequence encodes CASSYSPGATYEQYF.

The rearrangement joins TRBV11-2 to TRBJ1-2; TRBD1 is a possible D gene (5 bases). This CDR3 has 15 amino acids. Trimming stripped 0 bases from V and 4 bases from J, with 12 bases between. In germline, CDR1 is SGHAT, CDR2 FQNNGV. CDR3 loop: CASSLERGSSYGYTF. CDR3 DNA: TGTGCCAGCAGCTTAGAAAGGGGTTCTAGCTATGGCTACACCTTC.

The V and J genes are TRBV5-6 and TRBJ2-1; 7 bases match TRBD2. Unmatched junction bases numbered 6, after V lost 2 bases and J lost 16 bases. The CDR3 extends over 11 amino acids. Germline values: CDR1 SGHDT, CDR2 YYEEEE. This CDR3 is CASSFGGRGFF. The CDR3 coding sequence is TGTGCCAGCAGCTTCGGGGGGAGAGGTTTCTTC.

V is TRBV9 and J is TRBJ1-4, with D possibly matching TRBD1 (5 bases). Germline CDR1 is SGDLS and CDR2 is YYNGEE. Trimming removed 3 bases from V and 2 bases from J, with 14 bases in between. This CDR3 is 16 amino acids long. This CDR3 reads CASSEPSQGTNEKLFF. CDR3 nucleotide sequence: TGTGCCAGCAGCGAACCCAGTCAGGGTACTAATGAAAAACTGTTTTTT.